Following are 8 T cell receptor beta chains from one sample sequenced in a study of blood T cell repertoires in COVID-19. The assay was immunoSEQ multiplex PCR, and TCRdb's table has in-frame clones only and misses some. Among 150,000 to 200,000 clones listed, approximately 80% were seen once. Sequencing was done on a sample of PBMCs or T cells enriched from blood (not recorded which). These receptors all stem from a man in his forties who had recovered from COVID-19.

Here the CDR3 reads CASSPWTDQNYGYTF. CDR3 DNA sequence: TGTGCCAGTAGTCCCTGGACAGACCAGAACTATGGCTACACCTTC. The genes are TRBV19 and TRBJ1-2; tentative D call: TRBD1 (6 bases). In germline, CDR1 is LNHDA, CDR2 SQIVND (reference sequence). Trimming took off 5 bases at V and 2 bases at J, with 15 bases between the two ends. The CDR3 is 15 residues long.

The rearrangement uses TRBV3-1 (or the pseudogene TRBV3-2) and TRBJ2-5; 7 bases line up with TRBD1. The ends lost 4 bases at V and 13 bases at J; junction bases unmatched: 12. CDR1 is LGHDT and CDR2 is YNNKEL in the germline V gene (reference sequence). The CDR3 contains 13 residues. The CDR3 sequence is CASSLGDRGHGYF. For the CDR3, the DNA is TGTGCCAGCAGCCTAGGGGATAGGGGGCATGGGTACTTC.

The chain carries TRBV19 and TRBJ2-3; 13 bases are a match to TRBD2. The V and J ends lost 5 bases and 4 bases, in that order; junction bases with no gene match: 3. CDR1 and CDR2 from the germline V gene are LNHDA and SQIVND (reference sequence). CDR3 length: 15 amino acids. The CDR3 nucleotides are TGTGCCAGTAGTCCTGGGACTAGCGGGGCAGATACGCAGTATTTT. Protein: CASSPGTSGADTQYF.

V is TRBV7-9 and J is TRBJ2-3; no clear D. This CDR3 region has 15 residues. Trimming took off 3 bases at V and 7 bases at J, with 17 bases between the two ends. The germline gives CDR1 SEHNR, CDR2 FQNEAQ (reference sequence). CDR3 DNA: TGTGCCAGCAGCTTGGGTCAGCCGGGTACGAATACGCAGTATTTT. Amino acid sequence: CASSLGQPGTNTQYF. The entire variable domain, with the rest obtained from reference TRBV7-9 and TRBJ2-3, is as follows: DTGVSQNPRHKITKRGQNVTFRCDPISEHNRLYWYRQTLGQGPEFLTYFQNEAQLEKSRLLSDRFSAERPKGSFSTLEIQRTEQGDSAMYLCASSLGQPGTNTQYFGPGTRLTVL.

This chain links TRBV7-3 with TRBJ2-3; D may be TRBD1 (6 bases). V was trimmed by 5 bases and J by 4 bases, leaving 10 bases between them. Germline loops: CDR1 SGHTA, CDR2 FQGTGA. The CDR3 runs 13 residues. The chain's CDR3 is CASSPTGPDTQYF. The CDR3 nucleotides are TGTGCCAGCAGCCCGACAGGCCCAGATACGCAGTATTTT.

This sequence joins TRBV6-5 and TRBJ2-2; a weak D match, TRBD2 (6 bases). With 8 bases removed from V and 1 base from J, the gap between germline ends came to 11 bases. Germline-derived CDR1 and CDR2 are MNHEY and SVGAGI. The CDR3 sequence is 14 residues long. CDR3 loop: CASGMGGNTGELFF. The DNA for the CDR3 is TGTGCCAGCGGGATGGGGGGGAACACCGGGGAGCTGTTTTTT.

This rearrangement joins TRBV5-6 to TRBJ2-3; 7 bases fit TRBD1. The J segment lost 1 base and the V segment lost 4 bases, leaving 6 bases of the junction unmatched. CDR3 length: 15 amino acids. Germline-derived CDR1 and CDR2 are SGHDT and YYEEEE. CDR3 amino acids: CASSNRDSRTDTQYF. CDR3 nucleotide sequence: TGTGCCAGCAGCAACCGGGACAGCCGCACAGATACGCAGTATTTT.

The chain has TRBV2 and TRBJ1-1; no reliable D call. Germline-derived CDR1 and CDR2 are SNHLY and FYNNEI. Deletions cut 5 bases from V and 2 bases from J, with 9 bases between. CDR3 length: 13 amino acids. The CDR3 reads CASSWNSNTEAFF. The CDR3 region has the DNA TGTGCCAGCAGTTGGAACAGCAACACTGAAGCTTTCTTT.